This T cell receptor beta chain emerged from a study of persistence of HIV-infected CD4 T cells. Study at large: Median time on suppressive ART was seven to nine years.

Germline CDR1 LNHDA, CDR2 SQIVND (reference sequence). V was pared by 4 bases and J by 4 bases, with 5 bases of the junction left unmatched. The length of the CDR3 is 15 residues. Nonspecific anti-CD3/anti-CD28 bead stimulation represents the broad CD4+ T cell repertoire. Sorting of responding CD4+ T cells relied on upregulated CD40 ligand together with CD69. The libraries were made with immunoSEQ version 4 in survey mode. The data were produced by immunoSEQ multiplex PCR, yet TCRdb's version contains in-frame clones alone and is incomplete. The sample has around 35,000 clones; roughly 87% are singletons. Comments on this clone: Its antigen is unidentified.

The receptor's source is an adult man with HIV who was CMV-seropositive. This chain connects TRBV19 to TRBJ2-2; 8 positions agree with TRBD1. The specimen comprised CD4+ T cells sorted from PBMCs after approximately 19-hour stimulation, sampled from a patient who received antiretroviral therapy. In nucleotides, the CDR3 is TGTGCCAGTAGTACCCGACAGGGGACCACCGGGGAGCTGTTTTTT. This codes for CASSTRQGTTGELFF. Filled out from reference TRBV19 and TRBJ2-2, the complete variable domain reads DGGITQSPKYLFRKEGQNVTLSCEQNLNHDAMYWYRQDPGQGLRLIYYSQIVNDFQKGDIAEGYSVSREKKESFPLTVTSAQKNPTAFYLCASSTRQGTTGELFFGEGSRLTVL.